This T cell receptor (beta chain) was sequenced in a study of cytomegalovirus exposure and HLA in healthy donors. Points from the study as a whole: As a later analysis showed, a missense DCLRE1C variant was linked to trimming of TCR beta V- and J-genes. The authors enumerated some 170 TCR beta chains as linked to cytomegalovirus.

This clone was picked up one time. Its antigen remains unknown. Vbeta (60) and Jbeta (13) primers were used in the PCR. Profiled with immunoSEQ multiplex PCR; TCRdb holds only in-frame clones, not every one. The repertoire has under 110,000 clones, more than 75% of them found once; the top ten carry 5% to 7.5%. The germline CDR1 and CDR2 sequences are KGHSH and LQKENI. V dropped 3 bases and J dropped 6 bases, with 7 bases sitting between them. This CDR3 has 12 residues. Sequences were obtained from PBMCs. The rearrangement joins TRBV18 to TRBJ2-3; D unclear. This TCR was recovered from a woman aged 50 to 60 in good health and CMV-seropositive. This CDR3 reads CASSPPRDTQYF. CDR3 bases: TGTGCCAGCTCACCCCCCCGGGATACGCAGTATTTT.